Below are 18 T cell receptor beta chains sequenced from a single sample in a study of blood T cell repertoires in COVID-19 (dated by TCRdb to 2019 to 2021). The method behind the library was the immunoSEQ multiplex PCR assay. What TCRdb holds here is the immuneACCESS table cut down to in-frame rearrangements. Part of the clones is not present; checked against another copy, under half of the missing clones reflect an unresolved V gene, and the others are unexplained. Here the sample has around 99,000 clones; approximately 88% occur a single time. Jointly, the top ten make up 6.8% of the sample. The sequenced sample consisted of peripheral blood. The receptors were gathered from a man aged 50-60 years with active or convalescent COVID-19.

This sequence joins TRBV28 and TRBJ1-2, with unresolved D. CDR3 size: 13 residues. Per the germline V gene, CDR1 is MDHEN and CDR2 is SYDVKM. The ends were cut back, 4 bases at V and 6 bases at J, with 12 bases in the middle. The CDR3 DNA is TGTGCCAGCAGTTCGAGGGAGAGGAATGGCTACACCTTC. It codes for CASSSRERNGYTF.

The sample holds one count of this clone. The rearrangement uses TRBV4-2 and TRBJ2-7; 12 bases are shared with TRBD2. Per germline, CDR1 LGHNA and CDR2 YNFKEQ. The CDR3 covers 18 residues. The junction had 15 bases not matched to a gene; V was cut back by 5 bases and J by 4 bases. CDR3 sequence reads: CASSTASGRAGGKYEQYF. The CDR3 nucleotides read TGTGCCAGCAGCACCGCTAGCGGGAGGGCCGGGGGGAAATACGAGCAGTACTTC.

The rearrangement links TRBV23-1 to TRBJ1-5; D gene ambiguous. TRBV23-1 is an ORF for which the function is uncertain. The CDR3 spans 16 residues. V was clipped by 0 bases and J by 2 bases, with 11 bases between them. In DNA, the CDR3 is TGCGCCAGCAGTCAATCGAGTCCGGTGTGCAATCAGCCCCAGCATTTT. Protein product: CASSQSSPVCNQPQHF.

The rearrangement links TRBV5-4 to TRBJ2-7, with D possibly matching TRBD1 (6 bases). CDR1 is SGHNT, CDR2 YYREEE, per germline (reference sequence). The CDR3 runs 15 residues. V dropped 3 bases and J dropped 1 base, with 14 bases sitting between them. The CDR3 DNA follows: TGTGCCAGCAGCTATGGACAGATCACTTCCTACGAGCAGTACTTC. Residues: CASSYGQITSYEQYF. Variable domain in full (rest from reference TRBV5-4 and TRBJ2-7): ETGVTQSPTHLIKTRGQQVTLRCSSQSGHNTVSWYQQALGQGPQFIFQYYREEENGRGNFPPRFSGLQFPNYSSELNVNALELDDSALYLCASSYGQITSYEQYFGPGTRLTVT.

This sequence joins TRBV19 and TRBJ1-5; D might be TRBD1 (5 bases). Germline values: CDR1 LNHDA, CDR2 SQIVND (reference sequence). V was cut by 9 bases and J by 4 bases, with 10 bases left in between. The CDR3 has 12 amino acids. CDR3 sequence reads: CASRQPNQPQHF. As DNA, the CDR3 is TGTGCCAGCAGACAGCCTAATCAGCCCCAGCATTTT.

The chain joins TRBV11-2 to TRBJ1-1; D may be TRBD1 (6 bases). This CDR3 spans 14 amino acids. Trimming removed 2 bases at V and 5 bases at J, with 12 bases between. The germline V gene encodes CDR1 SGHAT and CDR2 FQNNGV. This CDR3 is CASSLLAGETEAFF. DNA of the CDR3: TGTGCCAGCAGCTTATTAGCAGGGGAGACTGAAGCTTTCTTT.

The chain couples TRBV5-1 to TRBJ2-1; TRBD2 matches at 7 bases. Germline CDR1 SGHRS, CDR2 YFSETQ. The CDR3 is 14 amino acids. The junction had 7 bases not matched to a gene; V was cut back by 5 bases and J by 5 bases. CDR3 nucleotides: TGCGCCAGCAGTTCGAGCGGGACCAACAATGAGCAGTTCTTC. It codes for CASSSSGTNNEQFF.

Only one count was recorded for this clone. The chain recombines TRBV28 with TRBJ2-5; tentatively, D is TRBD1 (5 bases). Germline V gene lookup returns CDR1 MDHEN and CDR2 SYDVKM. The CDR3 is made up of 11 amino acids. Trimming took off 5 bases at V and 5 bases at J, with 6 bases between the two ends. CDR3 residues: CASSGAETQYF. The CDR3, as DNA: TGTGCCAGCAGTGGGGCGGAGACCCAGTACTTC.

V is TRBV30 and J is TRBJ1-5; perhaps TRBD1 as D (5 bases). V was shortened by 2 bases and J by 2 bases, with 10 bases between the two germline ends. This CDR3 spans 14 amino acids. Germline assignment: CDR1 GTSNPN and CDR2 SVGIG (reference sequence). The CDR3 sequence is CAWSIKGRNQPQHF. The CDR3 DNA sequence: TGTGCCTGGAGTATCAAGGGGCGCAATCAGCCCCAGCATTTT.

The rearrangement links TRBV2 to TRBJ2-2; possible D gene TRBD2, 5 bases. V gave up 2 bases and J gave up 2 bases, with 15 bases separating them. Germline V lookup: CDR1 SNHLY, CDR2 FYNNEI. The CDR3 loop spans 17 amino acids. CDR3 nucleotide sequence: TGTGCCAGCAGTGAAAACGGGGTTTTGGGTAACACCGGGGAGCTGTTTTTT. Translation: CASSENGVLGNTGELFF.

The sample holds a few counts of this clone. The chain's CDR3 is CASSDSSGSQETQYF. In DNA, the CDR3 is TGTGCCAGCAGTGACTCTAGCGGGAGCCAAGAGACCCAGTACTTC. The chain employs TRBV6-4 and TRBJ2-5; TRBD2 aligns across 9 bases. CDR3 length: 15 amino acids. After removal of 0 bases from V and 1 base from J, the junction contained 0 bases not matched to a gene. Germline CDR1 and CDR2: MRHNA and SNTAGT.

The DNA of the CDR3 is TGTGCCAGCAGTTTAGGCCTTACAGATACGCAGTATTTT. Protein product: CASSLGLTDTQYF. The chain combines TRBV27 with TRBJ2-3; the D is unclear. The CDR3 covers 13 residues. In germline, CDR1 is MNHEY, CDR2 SMNVEV (reference sequence). Trimming removed 2 bases from V and 3 bases from J, with 6 bases in between.

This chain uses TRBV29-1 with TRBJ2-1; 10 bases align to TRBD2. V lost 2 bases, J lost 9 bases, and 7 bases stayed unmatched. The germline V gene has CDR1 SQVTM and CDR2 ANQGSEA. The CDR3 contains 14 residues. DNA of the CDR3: TGCAGCGTTGAACCGAGCGGGAGGGCCGCTGAGCAGTTCTTC. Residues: CSVEPSGRAAEQFF.

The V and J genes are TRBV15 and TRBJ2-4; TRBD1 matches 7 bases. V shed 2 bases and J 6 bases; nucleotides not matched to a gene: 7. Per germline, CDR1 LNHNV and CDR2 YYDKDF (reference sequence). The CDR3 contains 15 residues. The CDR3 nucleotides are TGTGCCACCAGCAGATTTAGACAGGGTGGAAACATTCAGTACTTC. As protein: CATSRFRQGGNIQYF.

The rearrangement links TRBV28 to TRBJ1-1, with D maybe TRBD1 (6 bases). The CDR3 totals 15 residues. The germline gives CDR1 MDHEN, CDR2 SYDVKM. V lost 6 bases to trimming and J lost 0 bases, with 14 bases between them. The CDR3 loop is CASSSPTGMNTEAFF. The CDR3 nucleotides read TGTGCCAGCAGCTCACCCACAGGGATGAACACTGAAGCTTTCTTT.

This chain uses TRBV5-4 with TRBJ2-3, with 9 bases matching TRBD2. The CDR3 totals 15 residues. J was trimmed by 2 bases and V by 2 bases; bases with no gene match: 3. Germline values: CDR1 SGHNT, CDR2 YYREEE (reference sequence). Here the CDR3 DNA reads TGTGCCAGCAGCTTAGGACTAGCGCACACAGATACGCAGTATTTT. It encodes CASSLGLAHTDTQYF.

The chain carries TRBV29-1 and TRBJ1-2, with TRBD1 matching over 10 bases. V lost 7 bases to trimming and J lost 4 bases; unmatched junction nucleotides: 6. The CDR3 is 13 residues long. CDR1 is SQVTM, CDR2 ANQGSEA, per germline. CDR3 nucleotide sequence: TGCAGCGCTGGGACAGGGGAATCCTATGGCTACACCTTC. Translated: CSAGTGESYGYTF.

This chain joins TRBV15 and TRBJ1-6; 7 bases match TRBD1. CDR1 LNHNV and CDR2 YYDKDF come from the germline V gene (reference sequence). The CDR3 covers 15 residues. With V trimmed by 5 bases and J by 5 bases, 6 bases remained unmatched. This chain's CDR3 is CATSGPGQHNSPLHF. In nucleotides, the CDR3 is TGTGCCACCAGCGGACCGGGACAGCATAATTCACCCCTCCACTTT.